This T cell receptor (beta chain) was identified in a study of blood T cells in healthy people across ages. This clonotype was counted between two and nine times. Its antigen is not identified. Combining a sample-barcoded 5' primer with a J-beta primer mix, a second PCR ran for roughly 7 to 11 cycles. TCRdb reanalysed the 5' RACE reads using MiXCR and keeps one entry per CDR3 protein. The table shows around 1,800,000 distinct CDR3 sequences, with around 40% occurring only once. V lost 0 bases to trimming and J lost 1 base, with 12 bases between them. The CDR3 loop spans 16 amino acids. The germline V gene has CDR1 ENHRY and CDR2 SYGVKD. Aged roughly 6 to 100, donors were systemically healthy Caucasians from Russia. General study findings and limits: The lack of PBMC sorting stopped any conclusive naive versus antigen-experienced comparison. Diversity figures derived from one million T cells were judged to underestimate the true value.

What was sequenced was blood. The chain joins TRBV10-3 to TRBJ1-2; D is unresolved. The receptor comes from a human donor in good health. The CDR3 is CAISESKNLNNYGYTF. CDR3 nucleotide sequence: TGTGCCATCAGTGAGTCGAAGAACCTTAATAACTATGGCTACACCTTC.